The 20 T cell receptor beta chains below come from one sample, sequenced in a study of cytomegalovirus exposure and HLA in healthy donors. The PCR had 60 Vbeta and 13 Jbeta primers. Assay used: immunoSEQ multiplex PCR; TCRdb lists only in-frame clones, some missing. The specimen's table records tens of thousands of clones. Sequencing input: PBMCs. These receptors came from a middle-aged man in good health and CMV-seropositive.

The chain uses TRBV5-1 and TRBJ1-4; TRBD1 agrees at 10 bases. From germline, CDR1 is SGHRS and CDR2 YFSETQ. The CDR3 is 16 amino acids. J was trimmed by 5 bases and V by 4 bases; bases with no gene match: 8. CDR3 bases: TGCGCCAGCAGCAATTACGACAGGGGGCGGAATGAAAAACTGTTTTTT. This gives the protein CASSNYDRGRNEKLFF. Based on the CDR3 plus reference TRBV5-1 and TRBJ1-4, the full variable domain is KAGVTQTPRYLIKTRGQQVTLSCSPISGHRSVSWYQQTPGQGLQFLFEYFSETQRNKGNFPGRFSGRQFSNSRSEMNVSTLELGDSALYLCASSNYDRGRNEKLFFGSGTQLSVL.

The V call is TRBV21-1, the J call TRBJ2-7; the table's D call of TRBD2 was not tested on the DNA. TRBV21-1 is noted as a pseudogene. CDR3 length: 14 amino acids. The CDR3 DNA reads TGTGCCAGCAGCACCAGCTCTCGGGAAAGCGAGCAGTACGTC. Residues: CASSTSSRESEQYV.

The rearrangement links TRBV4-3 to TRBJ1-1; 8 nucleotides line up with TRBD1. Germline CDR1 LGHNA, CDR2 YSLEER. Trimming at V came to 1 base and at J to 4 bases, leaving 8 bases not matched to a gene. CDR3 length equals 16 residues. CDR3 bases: TGCGCCAGCAGCCAAGCCCGGACAGGGATCGGCACTGAAGCTTTCTTT. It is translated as CASSQARTGIGTEAFF.

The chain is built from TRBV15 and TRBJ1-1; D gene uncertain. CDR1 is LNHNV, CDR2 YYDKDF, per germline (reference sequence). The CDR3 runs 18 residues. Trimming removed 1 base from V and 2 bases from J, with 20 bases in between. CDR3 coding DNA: TGTGCCACCAGCAGAGCTCGGGTACTCCGGAGGGAAAACACTGAAGCTTTCTTT. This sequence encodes CATSRARVLRRENTEAFF.

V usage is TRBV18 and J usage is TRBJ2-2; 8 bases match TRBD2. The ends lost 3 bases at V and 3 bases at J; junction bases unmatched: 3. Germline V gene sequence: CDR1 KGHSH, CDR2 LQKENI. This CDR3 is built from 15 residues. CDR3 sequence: CASSPQREYTGELFF. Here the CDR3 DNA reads TGTGCCAGCTCACCTCAGCGGGAGTACACCGGGGAGCTGTTTTTT.

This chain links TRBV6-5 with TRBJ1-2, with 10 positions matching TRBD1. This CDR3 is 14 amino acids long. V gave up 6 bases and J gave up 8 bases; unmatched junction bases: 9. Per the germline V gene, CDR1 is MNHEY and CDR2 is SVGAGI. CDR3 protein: CASSLDRGVRGYTF. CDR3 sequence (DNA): TGTGCCAGCAGCTTGGACAGGGGGGTAAGGGGCTACACCTTC.

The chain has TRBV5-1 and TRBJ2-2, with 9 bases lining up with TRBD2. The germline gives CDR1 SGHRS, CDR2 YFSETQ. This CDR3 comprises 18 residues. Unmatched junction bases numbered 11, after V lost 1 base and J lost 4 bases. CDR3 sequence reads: CASSLRGVAGGGTGELFF. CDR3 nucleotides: TGCGCCAGCAGCTTGCGGGGAGTCGCGGGAGGGGGCACCGGGGAGCTGTTTTTT.

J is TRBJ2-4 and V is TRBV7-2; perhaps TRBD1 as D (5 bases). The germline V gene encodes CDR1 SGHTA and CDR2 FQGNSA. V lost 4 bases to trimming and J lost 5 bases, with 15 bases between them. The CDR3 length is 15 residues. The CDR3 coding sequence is TGTGCCAGCAGCTCAGGGCTAGGGTCCCAAAACATTCAGTACTTC. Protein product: CASSSGLGSQNIQYF.

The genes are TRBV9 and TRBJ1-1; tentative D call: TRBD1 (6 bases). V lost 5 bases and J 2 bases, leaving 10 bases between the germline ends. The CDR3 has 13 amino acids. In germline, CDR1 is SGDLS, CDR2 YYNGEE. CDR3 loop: CASRGALNTEAFF. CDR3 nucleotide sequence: TGTGCCAGCAGGGGGGCACTAAACACTGAAGCTTTCTTT.

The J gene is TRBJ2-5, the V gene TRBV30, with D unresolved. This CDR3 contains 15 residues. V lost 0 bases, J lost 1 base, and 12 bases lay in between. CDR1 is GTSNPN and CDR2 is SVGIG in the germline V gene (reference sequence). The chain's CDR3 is CAWSVLGLGQETQYF. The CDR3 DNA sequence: TGTGCCTGGAGTGTTTTGGGCTTAGGCCAAGAGACCCAGTACTTC.

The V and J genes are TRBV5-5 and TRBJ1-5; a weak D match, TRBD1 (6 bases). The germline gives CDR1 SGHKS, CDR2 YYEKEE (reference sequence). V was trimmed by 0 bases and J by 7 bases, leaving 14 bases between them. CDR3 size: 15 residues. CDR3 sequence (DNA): TGTGCCAGCAGCTTGGAACAGGGAATTCGCCAGCCCCAGCATTTT. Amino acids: CASSLEQGIRQPQHF.

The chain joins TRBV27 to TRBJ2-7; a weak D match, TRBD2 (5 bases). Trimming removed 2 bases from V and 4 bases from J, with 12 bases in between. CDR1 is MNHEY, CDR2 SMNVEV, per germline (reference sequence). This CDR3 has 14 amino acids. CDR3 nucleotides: TGTGCCAGCAGTTTAAGAGGGCCGGGTTACGAGCAGTACTTC. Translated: CASSLRGPGYEQYF.

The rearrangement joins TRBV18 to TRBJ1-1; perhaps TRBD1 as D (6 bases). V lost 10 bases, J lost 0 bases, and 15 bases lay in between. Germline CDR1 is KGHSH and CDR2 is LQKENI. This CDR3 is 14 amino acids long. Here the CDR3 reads CATGGGTLNTEAFF. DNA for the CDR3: TGTGCCACCGGGGGGGGCACTTTGAACACTGAAGCTTTCTTT.

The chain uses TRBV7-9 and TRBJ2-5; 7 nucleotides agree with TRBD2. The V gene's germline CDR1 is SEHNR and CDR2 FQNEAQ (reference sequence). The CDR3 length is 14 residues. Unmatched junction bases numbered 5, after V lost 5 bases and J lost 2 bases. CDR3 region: CASSRLAPQETQYF. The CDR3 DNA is TGTGCCAGCAGCCGACTAGCTCCTCAAGAGACCCAGTACTTC.

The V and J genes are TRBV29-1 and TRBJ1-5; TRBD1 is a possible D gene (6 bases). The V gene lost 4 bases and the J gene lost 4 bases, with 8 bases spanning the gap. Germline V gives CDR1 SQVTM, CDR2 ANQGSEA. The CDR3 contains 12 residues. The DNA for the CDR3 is TGCAGCGTTGGGACAGCTAATCAGCCCCAGCATTTT. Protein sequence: CSVGTANQPQHF.

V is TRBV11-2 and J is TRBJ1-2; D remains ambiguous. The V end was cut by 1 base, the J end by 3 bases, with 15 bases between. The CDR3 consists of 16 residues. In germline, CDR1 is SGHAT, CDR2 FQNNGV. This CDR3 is CASSLVSGSLDYGYTF. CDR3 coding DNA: TGTGCCAGCAGCTTAGTCTCCGGTTCCCTGGACTATGGCTACACCTTC.

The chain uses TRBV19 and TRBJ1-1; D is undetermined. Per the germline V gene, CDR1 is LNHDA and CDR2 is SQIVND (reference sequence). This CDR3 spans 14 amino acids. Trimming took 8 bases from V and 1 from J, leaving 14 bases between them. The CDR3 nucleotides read TGTGCCAGTGCACCGGGTACCTGGAACACTGAAGCTTTCTTT. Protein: CASAPGTWNTEAFF.

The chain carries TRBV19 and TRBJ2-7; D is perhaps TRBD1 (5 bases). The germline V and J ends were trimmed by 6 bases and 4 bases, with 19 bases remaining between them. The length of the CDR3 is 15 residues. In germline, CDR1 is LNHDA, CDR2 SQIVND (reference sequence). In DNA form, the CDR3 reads TGTGCCAGTAGAATATCTCAGGGTCGAAATTACGAGCAGTACTTC. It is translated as CASRISQGRNYEQYF.

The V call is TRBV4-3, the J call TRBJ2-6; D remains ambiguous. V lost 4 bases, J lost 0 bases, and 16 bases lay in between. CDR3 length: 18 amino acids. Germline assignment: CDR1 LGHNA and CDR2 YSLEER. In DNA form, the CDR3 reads TGCGCCAGCAGCCCGAACCAGGTCTCCTCCTCTGGGGCCAACGTCCTGACTTTC. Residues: CASSPNQVSSSGANVLTF.

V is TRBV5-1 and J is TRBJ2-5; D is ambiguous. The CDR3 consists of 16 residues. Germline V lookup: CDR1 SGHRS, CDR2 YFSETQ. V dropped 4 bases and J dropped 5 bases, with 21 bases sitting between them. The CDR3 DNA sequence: TGCGCCAGCAGCCCGGATCCCTCACAGTCTGGGGAGACCCAGTACTTC. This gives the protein CASSPDPSQSGETQYF.